This TCR beta chain was profiled in a study of CD8 T cells in ankylosing spondylitis (TCRdb year 2017). Regarding the complete study: The study profiled T cell receptor beta repertoires in healthy donors and ankylosing spondylitis patients to find disease-linked TCR variants. The full study cohort was made up of 25 to 30 ankylosing spondylitis patients and 108 healthy donors. Peripheral blood was sampled, and synovial fluid was additionally collected from ankylosing spondylitis patients. Beyond this particular receptor, the publication reports: Blood from ankylosing spondylitis patients appeared to be characterized by a TCR beta motif made up of several highly homologous amino acid variants. The disease-linked clones had a CD8+ phenotype and were found at relatively low frequencies in peripheral blood. The disease-linked clones were reported as significantly enriched in matched synovial fluid samples from ankylosing spondylitis patients. Some motif variants were previously reported in synovial fluid and blood of reactive arthritis patients, suggesting common disease-initiation mechanisms.

Spanning cysteine to phenylalanine, the CDR3 consists of 13 amino acids. Only the CDR3 DNA is retained, 39 bases long and in frame from the first base. CDR1 and CDR2 (SGHRS, YFSETQ) derive from the germline V gene. V lost 0 bases and J lost 4 bases; the stretch between them is 7 bases long. The data were produced on an Illumina HiSeq 2500. Quantitative 5'-RACE with molecular barcodes was used to prepare TCR beta libraries. The published analysis was carried out like this. To identify disease-linked TCR variants, a new computational method was used, one built on a probabilistic model of VDJ rearrangement. TCRdb applied fastp at Q25 and MiXCR to the public reads, then kept only in-frame beta chains. Every entry covers one CDR3 protein and lists the most common genes and DNA from its rows. The V and J calls come from TCRdb's annotation, not from the publication. Present in this sample are some 270,000 distinct CDR3 sequences, roughly 32% of which were seen just once. The leading ten clones occupy about 4.2% of the sample.

As regards this clonotype: Its binding antigen is unknown. No per-base quality is available; no much larger clone lies one base away.

The sample consisted of blood, either unsorted or a sorted T cell fraction (not recorded which). Recombination linked TRBV5-1 to TRBJ1-1; TRBD1 is possibly the D segment (6 matching bases). The source is a male donor with ankylosing spondylitis or in good health (not recorded which). The DNA is TGCGCCAGCAGCTTGGAGGGGGTCACTGAAGCTTTCTTT. Its protein product is CASSLEGVTEAFF.